These 26 T cell receptor beta chains were sequenced from one sample in a study of control samples from healthy donors and cancer patients. Assay: immunoSEQ multiplex PCR; the TCRdb copy retains only in-frame clones and omits some. The sample lists 130,000 or so clones, approximately 87% occurring once. Sequenced material: blood. The source of these receptors is a man in his 60s in good health.

The chain recombines TRBV2 with TRBJ1-1, with TRBD1 matching 10 bases. The CDR3 extends over 14 amino acids. Germline lookup yields CDR1 SNHLY and CDR2 FYNNEI. The junction had 7 bases not matched to a gene; V was cut back by 4 bases and J by 8 bases. The CDR3 coding sequence is TGTGCCAGCAGTGGGAGGACAGGGGGATTAGAAGCTTTCTTT. Amino acids: CASSGRTGGLEAFF.

The chain employs TRBV3-1 (or the pseudogene TRBV3-2) and TRBJ1-1; no clear D gene. Germline loops: CDR1 LGHDT, CDR2 YNNKEL (reference sequence). V was pared by 6 bases and J by 2 bases, with 16 bases between. This CDR3 region has 15 residues. CDR3 region: CASSQTPSQNTEAFF. The CDR3 DNA follows: TGTGCCAGCAGTCAAACACCCTCCCAAAACACTGAAGCTTTCTTT.

CDR3 bases: TGTGCCAGCAGCGCCCCCCACGGGGCCACCGGGGAGCTGTTTTTT. This gives the protein CASSAPHGATGELFF. The gene calls are TRBV9 and TRBJ2-2; D might be TRBD1 or TRBD2, each matching 5 bases. Germline-derived CDR1 and CDR2 are SGDLS and YYNGEE. The V end was cut by 3 bases, the J end by 4 bases, with 13 bases between. The CDR3 is made up of 15 amino acids.

The chain is built from TRBV19 and TRBJ2-3, with 10 bases aligning to TRBD2. CDR1 is LNHDA, CDR2 SQIVND, per germline (reference sequence). Germline trimming cut 1 base from V and 2 bases from J; bases unmatched to any gene: 12. The CDR3 sequence is 19 residues long. In DNA form, the CDR3 reads TGTGCCAGTAGTATAGTCTTAACTAGCGGGGCAGTTTTCACAGATACGCAGTATTTT. Its translation: CASSIVLTSGAVFTDTQYF.

The J gene is TRBJ1-3, the V gene TRBV28, with D possibly TRBD1 on 5 matching bases. The CDR3 loop spans 15 amino acids. The V gene's germline CDR1 is MDHEN and CDR2 SYDVKM. V lost 7 bases and J lost 1, with 14 bases in between. CDR3 protein: CASTVGGTSGNTIYF. The DNA of the CDR3 is TGTGCCAGCACCGTGGGCGGGACGTCTGGAAACACCATATATTTT.

This chain joins TRBV28 and TRBJ1-1; TRBD1 matches at 7 bases. Germline V gives CDR1 MDHEN, CDR2 SYDVKM. J gave up 9 bases and V 3 bases, and 10 bases lay outside the gene matches. This CDR3 has 14 residues. The CDR3: CASSLTQGTAKAFF. CDR3 DNA sequence: TGTGCCAGCAGTTTGACCCAAGGGACAGCAAAAGCTTTCTTT.

This chain links TRBV18 with TRBJ1-1; D not certain. Germline V gives CDR1 KGHSH, CDR2 LQKENI. The CDR3 sequence is 20 residues long. The V gene lost 5 bases and the J gene lost 5 bases, with 33 bases spanning the gap. The CDR3 DNA reads TGTGCCAGCTCATCGGACGATGCTCGGGCTATCGCCACGAGCGGAACTGAAGCTTTCTTT. Residues: CASSSDDARAIATSGTEAFF.

The count of this clone is one. The chain uses TRBV10-1 and TRBJ1-2, with 12 bases identical to TRBD1. This CDR3 comprises 13 residues. CDR1 is WNHNN and CDR2 is SYGVQD in the germline V gene (reference sequence). J was trimmed by 8 bases and V by 6 bases; bases with no gene match: 4. CDR3 DNA sequence: TGCGCCAGCAGAGACGGGACAGGGGGCGGCTACACCTTC. It yields the protein CASRDGTGGGYTF.

V and J are TRBV5-8 and TRBJ1-2; D is unresolved. The length of the CDR3 is 13 residues. Trimming cost V 2 bases and J 4 bases, with 9 bases left between them. CDR1 and CDR2 (germline): SGHTS, YDEGEE. DNA of the CDR3: TGTGCCAGCAGCTTAAGTCAGACCTATGGCTACACCTTC. The encoded protein is CASSLSQTYGYTF.

This clone was counted only a few times. Different DNA sequences within this sample yield the same CDR3. The CDR3 sequence is CASSLVGYEQYF. The CDR3 region has the DNA TGTGCCAGCAGCTTAGTAGGGTACGAGCAGTACTTC. J is TRBJ2-7 and V is TRBV7-9; unclear D gene. The CDR3 spans 12 residues. The germline V gene encodes CDR1 SEHNR and CDR2 FQNEAQ (reference sequence). V was pared by 1 base and J by 4 bases, with 5 bases between. The full variable domain, with the rest looked up from reference TRBV7-9 and TRBJ2-7, is DTGVSQNPRHKITKRGQNVTFRCDPISEHNRLYWYRQTLGQGPEFLTYFQNEAQLEKSRLLSDRFSAERPKGSFSTLEIQRTEQGDSAMYLCASSLVGYEQYFGPGTRLTVT.

The rearrangement links TRBV9 to TRBJ2-1, with TRBD1 identical over 10 bases. Unmatched junction bases numbered 4, after V lost 1 base and J lost 9 bases. The CDR3 is 14 amino acids. CDR1 is SGDLS and CDR2 is YYNGEE in the germline V gene. CDR3 loop: CASSVRQGAGEQFF. The CDR3 DNA reads TGTGCCAGCAGCGTAAGACAGGGGGCGGGTGAGCAGTTCTTC.

V gene TRBV7-9 combines with J gene TRBJ1-3; possible D gene TRBD1, 5 bases. Trimming left V 3 bases short and J 2 bases short, with 5 bases between. CDR3 length equals 13 residues. Germline V CDR1 and CDR2: SEHNR, FQNEAQ (reference sequence). The CDR3 is CASSLGAGNTIYF. The CDR3 bases are TGTGCCAGCAGCTTGGGGGCTGGAAACACCATATATTTT.

The rearrangement links TRBV19 to TRBJ2-3; 8 nucleotides match TRBD1. The CDR3 contains 20 residues. Trimming took 3 bases from V and 0 from J; bases not matched to a gene: 17. Germline CDR1 is LNHDA and CDR2 is SQIVND (reference sequence). The CDR3 DNA is TGTGCCAGTAGTATGGATTACTACCCGTCGACAGGGGAAAGCACAGATACGCAGTATTTT. Translation: CASSMDYYPSTGESTDTQYF.

In regard to this clone: The same CDR3 is also encoded by other DNA sequences in this sample. This chain uses TRBV28 with TRBJ1-1, with D unclear. The CDR3 length is 11 residues. Germline V gene sequence: CDR1 MDHEN, CDR2 SYDVKM. V shed 8 bases and J shed 1 base, with 5 bases lying between them. CDR3: CASLGNTEAFF. In DNA form, the CDR3 reads TGTGCCAGCCTGGGGAACACTGAAGCTTTCTTT.

The gene calls are TRBV24-1 and TRBJ1-4; TRBD1 might be the D (6 bases). Per the germline V gene, CDR1 is KGHDR and CDR2 is SFDVKD. CDR3 size: 13 residues. V lost 3 bases to trimming and J lost 5 bases, with 6 bases between them. Here the CDR3 DNA reads TGTGCCACCAGTGATGGACAGAATGAAAAACTGTTTTTT. It encodes CATSDGQNEKLFF.

V gene TRBV28 combines with J gene TRBJ1-6, with 7 positions matching TRBD1. The CDR3 has 14 residues. Germline lookup yields CDR1 MDHEN and CDR2 SYDVKM. The V segment lost 5 bases and the J segment 4 bases; nucleotides outside the gene matches: 2. The CDR3 loop reads CASSAQGYNSPLHF. The DNA of the CDR3 is TGTGCCAGCAGTGCACAGGGGTATAATTCACCCCTCCACTTT.

J is TRBJ1-5 and V is TRBV5-1; 11 nucleotides match TRBD1. The CDR3 sequence is 17 residues long. After removal of 0 bases from V and 2 bases from J, the junction contained 4 bases not matched to a gene. Germline V gene lookup returns CDR1 SGHRS and CDR2 YFSETQ. In nucleotides, the CDR3 is TGCGCCAGCAGCTTGGGGACAGGGGGCGCAGGCAATCAGCCCCAGCATTTT. This gives the protein CASSLGTGGAGNQPQHF.

The rearrangement joins TRBV4-3 to TRBJ1-5, with D perhaps matching TRBD1 (5 bases). The CDR3 is 16 amino acids. V lost 0 bases to trimming and J lost 4 bases, with 13 bases between them. The germline V gene has CDR1 LGHNA and CDR2 YSLEER. CDR3 in amino acids: CASSQDRETANQPQHF. The CDR3 nucleotides are TGCGCCAGCAGCCAAGATCGAGAGACAGCTAATCAGCCCCAGCATTTT.

V gene TRBV28 combines with J gene TRBJ1-3, with 7 positions matching TRBD1. Germline CDR1 reads MDHEN; CDR2 reads SYDVKM. This CDR3 has 12 amino acids. Trimming at V came to 6 bases and at J to 13 bases, leaving 9 bases not matched to a gene. Written as DNA, the CDR3 is TGTGCCAGCAGCTCAGTGACAGGGATTATATATTTT. It is translated as CASSSVTGIIYF.

The V and J genes are TRBV18 and TRBJ2-3; D might be TRBD1 (5 bases). Per germline, CDR1 KGHSH and CDR2 LQKENI. This CDR3 contains 13 residues. Trimming removed 4 bases from V and 6 bases from J, with 11 bases in between. The CDR3 reads CASSQGYTDTQYF. The CDR3 nucleotides read TGTGCCAGCTCACAGGGGTACACGGATACGCAGTATTTT.

The rearrangement links TRBV13 to TRBJ2-7; TRBD1 agrees at 9 bases. From germline, CDR1 is PRHDT and CDR2 FYEKMQ (reference sequence). Trimming cost V 6 bases and J 5 bases; bases outside gene matches: 8. CDR3 size: 14 residues. CDR3 protein: CASRSGQGSDEQYF. CDR3 nucleotides: TGTGCCAGCAGATCCGGACAGGGGAGCGACGAGCAGTACTTC.

The chain recombines TRBV7-8 with TRBJ2-2; 9 positions match TRBD2. The CDR3 spans 16 residues. Germline loops: CDR1 SGHVS, CDR2 FQNEAQ. J gave up 5 bases and V 2 bases, and 6 bases lay outside the gene matches. In DNA, the CDR3 is TGTGCCAGCAGCTTAAGGTCGCGGGGGGGTACCGGGGAGCTGTTTTTT. Its translation is CASSLRSRGGTGELFF.

The V call is TRBV19, the J call TRBJ1-5; D is unresolved. Looked up from germline, CDR1 is LNHDA and CDR2 is SQIVND (reference sequence). V was trimmed by 6 bases and J by 9 bases, leaving 12 bases between them. The CDR3 sequence is 12 residues long. The CDR3 is CASRQPAGPQHF. The CDR3 DNA reads as TGTGCCAGTAGACAGCCCGCAGGGCCCCAGCATTTT.

The rearrangement links TRBV10-3 to TRBJ2-5, with 10 nucleotides matching TRBD1. Germline loops: CDR1 ENHRY, CDR2 SYGVKD. This CDR3 region has 15 residues. Trimming took 0 bases from V and 5 from J; bases not matched to a gene: 3. The CDR3 protein is CAISESGTGAETQYF. In nucleotides, the CDR3 is TGTGCCATCAGTGAGTCCGGGACAGGGGCTGAGACCCAGTACTTC.

The rearrangement joins TRBV5-1 to TRBJ2-7; 7 nucleotides align to TRBD1. The germline gives CDR1 SGHRS, CDR2 YFSETQ. Germline trimming cut 0 bases from V and 4 bases from J; bases unmatched to any gene: 7. The CDR3 spans 15 residues. The DNA of the CDR3 is TGCGCCAGCAGCTTGGTGGGGACAGAAACGTACGAGCAGTACTTC. Translating gives CASSLVGTETYEQYF. Full variable domain (missing parts from reference TRBV5-1 and TRBJ2-7): KAGVTQTPRYLIKTRGQQVTLSCSPISGHRSVSWYQQTPGQGLQFLFEYFSETQRNKGNFPGRFSGRQFSNSRSEMNVSTLELGDSALYLCASSLVGTETYEQYFGPGTRLTVT.

Here the CDR3 reads CASTDRVTEAFF. The CDR3 coding sequence is TGTGCCAGCACCGACAGGGTCACTGAAGCTTTCTTT. V and J are TRBV28 and TRBJ1-1; TRBD1 matches 7 bases. The CDR3 is 12 amino acids. Germline CDR1 reads MDHEN; CDR2 reads SYDVKM. Trimming removed 7 bases from V and 4 bases from J; junction bases left unmatched: 3.